This T cell receptor (beta chain) was captured by sequencing in a study of T-cell reconstitution after alpha-beta-depleted transplantation in children. This clonotype was detected many times. TCRbeta library preparation incorporated unique molecular identifiers. Each CDR3 protein is one row after TCRdb ran MiXCR on the PCR reads. This table holds a few hundred thousand distinct CDR3 sequences, 10% found once. CDR1 and CDR2 (germline): SGDLS, YYNGEE. The CDR3 is 15 residues long. Trimming left V 4 bases short and J 3 bases short, with 14 bases between. This sample comprised PBMCs from the stem cell graft donor, obtained from the stem cell graft. The chain is built from TRBV9 and TRBJ2-1; no clear D gene. The sequence derives from a human donor who donated a stem cell graft to a child with acute lymphoblastic leukemia. CDR3 coding DNA: TGTGCCAGCAGCCCCCGTGAGAAGGGCTACAATGAGCAGTTCTTC. Translated: CASSPREKGYNEQFF.